The clone carrying this TCR beta chain was observed a single time. The limits of the CDR3 on the DNA are not certain, so only TCRdb's listed CDR3 is given. Germline V gene sequence: CDR1 SNHLY, CDR2 FYNNEI. The CDR3 region is 13 residues in length, termini included. The table came from immunoSEQ multiplex PCR; TCRdb's copy has only in-frame clones and leaves some out. The sample shows roughly 49,000 clones, over 75% of them seen only once. The data were taken from a study of OX40 agonist ivuxolimab in advanced cancers. On the study more broadly: The dose-escalation group included hepatocellular carcinoma, melanoma, renal cell carcinoma and head and neck cancer.

The TCR comes from an adult with an advanced solid tumor such as melanoma, head and neck, liver or kidney cancer. This specimen was CD4+ or CD8+ T cells sorted from blood, taken in a trial of the OX40 agonist ivuxolimab. The J gene is TRBJ1-3, the V gene TRBV2. CDR3: CASILDSGNTIYF.